This note documents a single T cell receptor beta chain sequence. Its antigen is still unknown. Base qualities are missing; no much larger clone stands one base away. These data originate in a study of T cell changes during pregnancy in multiple sclerosis (dated 2019 in TCRdb). In the study overall: The study looked at changes in the T cell repertoire across pregnancy in women with multiple sclerosis.

To prepare the library, the immunoSEQ multiplex PCR assay was applied. TCRdb stores this immuneACCESS table with in-frame sequences only. Part of the clones is absent; in the studies checked, under half of the shortfall reflects unresolved V genes, and no reason is known for the rest. The sample table lists tens of thousands of clones, 80% to 90% of them with a count of one. The leading ten clones occupy approximately 1.3% of the sample. The CDR3 goes from the cysteine to the phenylalanine over 15 residues. Only the CDR3 part of the read is kept: 45 bases, read in frame from the first base. Between the V and J ends, shortened by 8 bases and 8 bases respectively, the junction contains 21 bases. The germline V gene yields SNHLY for CDR1 and FYNNEI for CDR2.

This chain is built from TRBV2 and TRBJ1-4; the best D guess is TRBD1, with 6 bases matching. The sequences come from CD4+ T cells from peripheral blood mononuclear cells, collected in the first trimester of pregnancy. This receptor was identified in a female donor with multiple sclerosis, enrolled in a pregnancy study. In nucleotides, the sequence is TGTGCCAGCGCTAGACAGGACGCCAGTAACGAAAAACTGTTTTTT. The translation is CASARQDASNEKLFF.